This T cell receptor (beta chain) was obtained from a study of preoperative IRX-2 immunotherapy in early breast cancer. Using immunoSEQ multiplex PCR, the repertoire was profiled, and TCRdb retains in-frame clones only, with some absent. The repertoire holds 20,000 to 30,000 clones, 90% to 95% seen once, with under 20% in the top ten. Described treatment: preoperative locoregional IRX-2 cytokine immunotherapy. This phase Ib study tested locoregional IRX-2 cytokine immunotherapy given before surgery. The sample in question was tumor tissue, obtained after IRX-2 immunotherapy. This TCR came from a human donor with breast cancer.

The CDR3 nucleotides are TGTGCCAGCAGCGCGAAGCAGCAGGGTGAGCAGTTCTTC. Encoded protein: CASSAKQQGEQFF. This chain uses TRBV9 with TRBJ2-1, with D possibly matching TRBD1 (5 bases). Between the trimmed V and J ends, which lost 3 bases and 9 bases, there was a span of 13 bases. The germline CDR1 and CDR2 sequences are SGDLS and YYNGEE. The length of the CDR3 is 13 residues.